Presented here are 25 T cell receptor beta chains from one specimen sequenced in a study of blood T cell repertoires in COVID-19. Sequencing was performed with immunoSEQ multiplex PCR; in TCRdb, only in-frame clones are kept and a portion is missing. The sample consists of hundreds of thousands of clones, about 89% of them appearing once. Input material: PBMCs or T cells enriched from blood (not recorded which). Receptors were obtained from a middle-aged man who had recovered from COVID-19.

The chain couples TRBV5-6 to TRBJ1-2, with 8 bases aligning to TRBD1. V shed 0 bases, J shed 2 bases, and the junction held 0 bases outside the gene matches. The CDR3 length is 14 residues. Germline CDR1 and CDR2: SGHDT and YYEEEE. CDR3 sequence: CASSLGDRNYGYTF. The CDR3 DNA reads TGTGCCAGCAGCTTGGGGGACAGGAACTATGGCTACACCTTC.

The J gene is TRBJ2-2, the V gene TRBV4-2, with D possibly matching TRBD2 (5 bases). The CDR3 runs to 16 residues. The germline gives CDR1 LGHNA, CDR2 YNFKEQ. Trimming removed 1 base from V and 2 bases from J, with 11 bases in between. In DNA, the CDR3 is TGTGCCAGCAGCCAAGGGCCGGGATACAACACCGGGGAGCTGTTTTTT. It translates to CASSQGPGYNTGELFF.

The chain employs TRBV7-3 and TRBJ2-5; 8 bases agree with TRBD2. In germline, CDR1 is SGHTA, CDR2 FQGTGA. V lost 2 bases and J lost 9; bases outside the gene matches: 11. CDR3 length equals 15 residues. The CDR3, as DNA: TGTGCCAGCAGCTTATACGGGAGGGCCCCAGGGGCCCAGTACTTC. Translated: CASSLYGRAPGAQYF.

The chain has TRBV28 and TRBJ2-7; D might be TRBD2 (5 bases). This CDR3 region has 15 residues. In germline, CDR1 is MDHEN, CDR2 SYDVKM. Trimming removed 3 bases at V and 3 bases at J, with 15 bases between. In DNA, the CDR3 is TGTGCCAGCAGTTTTTTCAACTCGGGGAGCTACGAGCAGTACTTC. It yields the protein CASSFFNSGSYEQYF.

The CDR3 DNA sequence: TGTGCCAGCAGCCTCCTCGGCGGGTTCACAGATACGCAGTATTTT. Its protein product is CASSLLGGFTDTQYF. The rearrangement links TRBV14 to TRBJ2-3; weak D call: TRBD2 (5 bases). Per the germline V gene, CDR1 is SGHDN and CDR2 is FVKESK. V was pared by 4 bases and J by 2 bases, with 13 bases between. The CDR3 extends over 15 amino acids.

The count of this clone is one. V is TRBV6-5 and J is TRBJ2-7; 7 nucleotides agree with TRBD1. Germline loops: CDR1 MNHEY, CDR2 SVGAGI. With V trimmed by 6 bases and J by 4 bases, 9 bases remained unmatched. This CDR3 has 14 residues. The CDR3 is CASSQTGTAYEQYF. DNA of the CDR3: TGTGCCAGCAGCCAGACCGGGACAGCTTACGAGCAGTACTTC.

CDR3 residues: CASSPGTGGRTEAFF. DNA of the CDR3: TGTGCCAGCTCACCTGGGACAGGGGGCCGCACTGAAGCTTTCTTT. This chain uses TRBV18 with TRBJ1-1; 12 bases are a match to TRBD1. V gave up 3 bases and J gave up 4 bases; unmatched junction bases: 3. This CDR3 is built from 15 residues. Looked up from germline, CDR1 is KGHSH and CDR2 is LQKENI.

The genes are TRBV12-5 and TRBJ2-3; the match to TRBD2 covers 9 bases. The CDR3 extends over 14 amino acids. With 4 bases clipped from V and 4 bases from J, the junction kept 3 bases outside the gene matches. Germline V gene data show CDR1 as LGHNT and CDR2 as FRNRAP. CDR3 nucleotides: TGTGCTAGTGGTTCCGGACTAGCGCCAGATACGCAGTATTTT. It encodes CASGSGLAPDTQYF.

This chain links TRBV19 with TRBJ1-3, with 9 bases lining up with TRBD1. V lost 7 bases, J lost 4 bases, and 5 bases stayed unmatched. The germline V gene encodes CDR1 LNHDA and CDR2 SQIVND (reference sequence). The length of the CDR3 is 14 residues. The CDR3 reads CASIGTGRGNTIYF. The CDR3 DNA follows: TGTGCCAGTATCGGGACAGGGCGAGGAAACACCATATATTTT.

This sequence joins TRBV7-9 and TRBJ2-7; TRBD1 aligns across 7 bases. Trimming at V came to 1 base and at J to 6 bases, leaving 3 bases not matched to a gene. CDR1 is SEHNR and CDR2 is FQNEAQ in the germline V gene (reference sequence). The length of the CDR3 is 13 residues. CDR3 loop: CASSLVQGSEQYF. In DNA form, the CDR3 reads TGTGCCAGCAGCTTAGTACAGGGGAGCGAGCAGTACTTC.

The chain employs TRBV19 and TRBJ1-6; TRBD1 is a possible D gene (6 bases). The CDR3 spans 12 residues. Deletions cut 6 bases from V and 10 bases from J, with 10 bases between. From germline, CDR1 is LNHDA and CDR2 SQIVND (reference sequence). DNA of the CDR3: TGTGCCAGTAGGCACAGGGACTCACCCCTCCACTTT. This encodes CASRHRDSPLHF.

The chain couples TRBV6-5 to TRBJ2-1; D gene ambiguous. With 4 bases removed from V and 8 bases from J, the gap between germline ends came to 9 bases. CDR1 and CDR2 from the germline V gene are MNHEY and SVGAGI. The CDR3 is 12 amino acids. The DNA for the CDR3 is TGTGCCAGCAGTTTCGCAGGTGATGAGCAGTTCTTC. Translated, it gives CASSFAGDEQFF.

CDR3 sequence (DNA): TGTGCCAGCAGCCGAACTAGCGGGGCGGAGAGCACAGATACGCAGTATTTT. Translating it yields CASSRTSGAESTDTQYF. The chain is built from TRBV11-2 and TRBJ2-3; TRBD2 matches 10 bases. This CDR3 contains 17 residues. Germline V gives CDR1 SGHAT, CDR2 FQNNGV. J gave up 0 bases and V 5 bases, and 8 bases lay outside the gene matches.

This rearrangement joins TRBV18 to TRBJ1-4, with TRBD1 matching 8 bases. The CDR3 contains 15 residues. The junction had 6 bases not matched to a gene; V was cut back by 1 base and J by 8 bases. Germline values: CDR1 KGHSH, CDR2 LQKENI. CDR3 in amino acids: CASSPQSGGDEKLFF. DNA of the CDR3: TGTGCCAGCTCACCACAGTCAGGGGGCGACGAAAAACTGTTTTTT.

The CDR3 spells CASHRDPLSTRRGPDTQYF. The CDR3 DNA is TGTGCCAGCCATCGGGATCCTTTGTCGACGCGGCGGGGGCCAGATACGCAGTATTTT. J is TRBJ2-3 and V is TRBV7-9; tentative D call: TRBD2 (7 bases). CDR3 size: 19 residues. The ends were cut back, 8 bases at V and 4 bases at J, with 31 bases in the middle. The germline V gene encodes CDR1 SEHNR and CDR2 FQNEAQ (reference sequence).

The chain has TRBV5-1 and TRBJ1-1; tentatively, D is TRBD1 (5 bases). CDR3 size: 15 residues. Trimming removed 4 bases at V and 1 base at J, with 14 bases between. Germline CDR1 and CDR2: SGHRS and YFSETQ. CDR3 protein: CASSLQVTSNTEAFF. DNA for the CDR3: TGCGCCAGCAGCCTACAGGTTACCTCGAACACTGAAGCTTTCTTT.

The chain recombines TRBV3-1 (or the pseudogene TRBV3-2) with TRBJ2-2; TRBD1 matches 10 bases. The CDR3 is 15 residues long. V lost 7 bases and J lost 0; bases outside the gene matches: 2. CDR1 is LGHDT, CDR2 YNNKEL, per germline (reference sequence). The CDR3 DNA is TGTGCCAGCACCGGGACAGGGGCGAACACCGGGGAGCTGTTTTTT. This encodes CASTGTGANTGELFF.

This clone was recorded once. The chain couples TRBV3-1 (or the pseudogene TRBV3-2) to TRBJ2-6, with 11 positions matching TRBD1. Germline lookup yields CDR1 LGHDT and CDR2 YNNKEL (reference sequence). V trimming: 1 base; J trimming: 0 bases; junction bases outside the gene matches: 5. There are 19 residues in the CDR3. The CDR3 is CASSQGDRGGVSGANVLTF. The CDR3 DNA is TGTGCCAGCAGCCAAGGGGACAGGGGGGGAGTCTCTGGGGCCAACGTCCTGACTTTC.

The chain carries TRBV4-3 and TRBJ2-7; 7 bases line up with TRBD1. Germline trimming cut 5 bases from V and 0 bases from J; bases unmatched to any gene: 4. The CDR3 sequence is 14 residues long. Germline loops: CDR1 LGHNA, CDR2 YSLEER. The CDR3 DNA sequence: TGCGCCAGCAGCGAGGACAGGAGCTCCTACGAGCAGTACTTC. Its translation is CASSEDRSSYEQYF.

The chain has TRBV9 and TRBJ1-1; D is unresolved. The CDR3 consists of 14 residues. In germline, CDR1 is SGDLS, CDR2 YYNGEE. With 4 bases removed from V and 1 base from J, the gap between germline ends came to 11 bases. The CDR3 nucleotides are TGTGCCAGCAGCCGCGGAGGTGGGAACACTGAAGCTTTCTTT. Translation: CASSRGGGNTEAFF. The variable domain in full, completed from reference TRBV9 and TRBJ1-1, reads DSGVTQTPKHLITATGQRVTLRCSPRSGDLSVYWYQQSLDQGLQFLIQYYNGEERAKGNILERFSAQQFPDLHSELNLSSLELGDSALYFCASSRGGGNTEAFFGQGTRLTVV.

The chain joins TRBV12-3 or TRBV12-4 to TRBJ1-6; no clear D gene. The germline V and J ends were trimmed by 3 bases and 5 bases, with 5 bases remaining between them. The CDR3 has 13 amino acids. The CDR3 coding sequence is TGTGCCAGCAGTTTCGTCGATAATTCACCCCTCCACTTT. This codes for CASSFVDNSPLHF.

V usage is TRBV28 and J usage is TRBJ1-3, with D unresolved. Per the germline V gene, CDR1 is MDHEN and CDR2 is SYDVKM. V was clipped by 2 bases and J by 0 bases, with 14 bases between them. The CDR3 contains 17 residues. CDR3 region: CASSLPPGRDSGNTIYF. DNA of the CDR3: TGTGCCAGCAGTTTACCCCCCGGGAGGGACTCTGGAAACACCATATATTTT.

The chain carries TRBV6-6 and TRBJ1-2; 7 bases agree with TRBD1. CDR1 and CDR2 (germline): MNHNY, SVGAGI (reference sequence). CDR3 length: 13 residues. J gave up 4 bases and V 6 bases, and 5 bases lay outside the gene matches. DNA for the CDR3: TGTGCCAGCAGCTCCGACAGGGCCTATGGCTACACCTTC. It codes for CASSSDRAYGYTF.

This clone was seen only a few times. V usage is TRBV11-2 and J usage is TRBJ1-1; maybe TRBD1 (6 bases). V was pared by 5 bases and J by 4 bases, with 17 bases between. CDR3 length: 15 amino acids. In germline, CDR1 is SGHAT, CDR2 FQNNGV. The CDR3 coding sequence is TGTGCCAGCAGCCCCGTCCCGGACAGCGGCACTGAAGCTTTCTTT. Translating it yields CASSPVPDSGTEAFF.

For this clone: The sample has other DNA sequences that encode this CDR3 too. The rearrangement joins TRBV19 to TRBJ2-3, with 7 positions matching TRBD2. Per germline, CDR1 LNHDA and CDR2 SQIVND (reference sequence). With 5 bases clipped from V and 1 base from J, the junction kept 6 bases outside the gene matches. CDR3 size: 15 residues. The CDR3 coding sequence is TGTGCCAGTAGTCCGGGGGGACGAGGCACAGATACGCAGTATTTT. This gives the protein CASSPGGRGTDTQYF.